This T cell receptor beta chain was captured by sequencing in a study of T-cell memory formation after mild COVID-19. Points from the study as a whole: That cross-reactive memory joined was suggested by some responding clones appearing in pre-infection memory.

This CDR3 has 16 residues. The germline CDR1 and CDR2 sequences are SGHAT and FQNNGV. Trimming at V came to 5 bases and at J to 5 bases, leaving 8 bases not matched to a gene. As for this clonotype: What it binds is not known.

5'RACE, which relied on constant-segment primers, yielded TCR alpha and TCR beta cDNA libraries carrying sample barcodes and UMIs. TCRdb reanalysed the 5' RACE reads using MiXCR and keeps one entry per CDR3 protein. The sample has about 620,000 distinct CDR3 sequences, about a sixth seen once; the top ten hold approximately 12%. The chain uses TRBV11-2 and TRBJ2-5; 13 bases fit TRBD2. The sample taken for sequencing was PBMCs or a T cell subset sorted from them (not recorded which). This clonotype originated in an adult woman who had mild COVID-19 (a few samples of this study predate the infection). Cell type and time point are not known. The CDR3 here is CASSVRLAGGRETQYF. In nucleotides, the CDR3 is TGTGCCAGCAGCGTCCGACTAGCGGGAGGCCGGGAGACCCAGTACTTC.